Listed here are 10 T cell receptor beta chains from one sample, sequenced in a study of T cells expressing NK-cell markers. TCRdb reprocessed the 5' RACE reads and keeps a single row for each CDR3 protein, giving no DNA. The table lists 300,000 to 500,000 distinct CDR3 sequences. Sequenced sample: blood T cells: a sorted CD56 or NKG2C T cell subset, CD4+ or CD8+ T cells, or bulk PBMC T cells (not recorded which). The receptors originated from a woman aged 50 to 65 in good health.

This chain links TRBV9 with TRBJ2-2; TCRdb outputs TRBD2, but without DNA this stays unchecked. The CDR3 runs 16 residues. CDR1 SGDLS and CDR2 YYNGEE come from the germline V gene. The CDR3 here is CASSENRDFPTGELFF.

The chain uses TRBV29-1 and TRBJ2-3; the TCRdb call, TRBD2, lacks DNA for checking. The CDR3 is 12 residues long. Germline V CDR1 and CDR2: SQVTM, ANQGSEA. The CDR3 spells CSVEGEGDTQYF.

The chain uses TRBV4-2 and TRBJ1-2; TCRdb names TRBD1, which stays unverified in the absence of DNA. CDR1 is LGHNA, CDR2 YNFKEQ, per germline. CDR3 length equals 15 residues. The CDR3 is CASSQDRGGNYGYTF.

V is TRBV2 and J is TRBJ2-1. The CDR3 is made up of 15 amino acids. Per the germline V gene, CDR1 is SNHLY and CDR2 is FYNNEI. The CDR3 sequence: CASASGQSNYNEQFF.

The chain is built from TRBV11-1 and TRBJ2-1; TCRdb's assignment of TRBD1 cannot be checked, as there is no DNA. The germline gives CDR1 SGHAT, CDR2 FQDESV (reference sequence). The CDR3 loop spans 15 amino acids. CDR3 sequence: CASSSPGVFYNEQFF.

The rearrangement joins TRBV29-1 to TRBJ2-7. The CDR3 is made up of 15 amino acids. Germline V gene sequence: CDR1 SQVTM, CDR2 ANQGSEA. CDR3 protein: CSVEEDGKSMYEQYF.

CDR3 protein: CASSPDLAGVFSDTQYF. The gene calls are TRBV7-9 and TRBJ2-3; TCRdb's assignment of TRBD2 cannot be checked, as there is no DNA. There are 17 residues in the CDR3. The germline V gene has CDR1 SEHNR and CDR2 FQNEAQ (reference sequence).

This chain links TRBV29-1 with TRBJ2-7; as DNA is missing, the TRBD2 call by TCRdb cannot be tested. Germline lookup yields CDR1 SQVTM and CDR2 ANQGSEA. The CDR3 has 14 amino acids. The CDR3: CSVDPGLPGGEQYF.

The chain is built from TRBV5-1 and TRBJ2-5; TCRdb's assignment of TRBD2 cannot be checked, as there is no DNA. Germline V CDR1 and CDR2: SGHRS, YFSETQ. CDR3 length equals 18 residues. CDR3 protein: CASSLEPGLAGGPETQYF.

The chain has TRBV5-5 and TRBJ2-5. The CDR3 is 17 residues long. CDR1 is SGHKS, CDR2 YYEKEE, per germline (reference sequence). This chain's CDR3 is CASSALSVGSAQETQYF. The full variable domain, in which reference TRBV5-5 and TRBJ2-5 provide the parts outside the CDR3, is DAGVTQSPTHLIKTRGQQVTLRCSPISGHKSVSWYQQVLGQGPQFIFQYYEKEERGRGNFPDRFSARQFPNYSSELNVNALLLGDSALYLCASSALSVGSAQETQYFGPGTRLLVL.